Listed below are T cell receptor beta chains from one sample, sequenced in a study of T cells in Graves' hyperthyroidism and ophthalmopathy. Using its own MiXCR run on the multiplex PCR reads, TCRdb lists one record per CDR3 protein. The sample has 300,000 to 450,000 distinct CDR3 sequences, roughly 14% seen once; the top ten hold less than 25%. Sequenced: blood. These receptors originate from a man aged 30 to 45 with Graves' hyperthyroidism that later progressed to Graves' ophthalmopathy. CDR3s include the opening cysteine and the closing phenylalanine or tryptophan. The D gene is left open where the match is weak. Clone size is shown for a subset of rows, as once, few, many or a class of expanded clone.

>-|-|TRBV6-2/TRBV6-3|TRBJ2-7
CASSLTVTTYEQYF
TGTGCCAGCAGTTTGACAGTTACTACCTACGAGCAGTACTTC
>TRBD1|many|TRBV5-5|TRBJ2-7
CASRWDRHSSYEQYF
TGTGCCAGCAGGTGGGACAGGCATAGCTCCTACGAGCAGTACTTC
>-|many|TRBV27|TRBJ1-5
CASSRDVGQPQHF
TGTGCCAGCAGTAGGGATGTTGGTCAGCCCCAGCATTTT
>-|few|TRBV5-6|TRBJ1-4
CASSLGTVYNEKLFF
TGTGCCAGCAGCTTGGGGACAGTATATAATGAAAAACTGTTTTTT
>-|many|TRBV6-1|TRBJ2-7
CASSRLGDGAYEQYF
TGTGCCAGCAGTCGACTCGGGGACGGAGCCTACGAGCAGTACTTC
>TRBD1|many|TRBV28|TRBJ2-1
CASSLTGTYNEQFF
TGTGCCAGCAGTTTGACAGGGACCTACAATGAGCAGTTCTTC
>-|few|TRBV12-3/TRBV12-4|TRBJ1-5
CASSPGALYSNQPQHF
TGTGCCAGCAGTCCCGGGGCTCTTTATAGCAATCAGCCCCAGCATTTT
>-|many|TRBV5-1|TRBJ2-5
CASSLGGTQETQYF
TGTGCCAGCAGCTTAGGCGGGACCCAAGAGACCCAGTACTTC
>-|many|TRBV24-1|TRBJ2-7
CATSDGPSSSYEQYF
TGTGCCACCAGTGACGGGCCGTCGAGCTCCTACGAGCAGTACTTC
>-|many|TRBV5-1|TRBJ1-1
CASSLEWGGTEAFF
TGCGCCAGCAGCTTGGAGTGGGGAGGCACTGAAGCTTTCTTT
>TRBD1|few|TRBV19|TRBJ2-3
CATWAGTGLDTQYF
TGTGCCACCTGGGCAGGGACAGGGTTAGATACGCAGTATTTT
>-|many|TRBV7-8|TRBJ1-1
CASSLAGVGTEAFF
TGTGCCAGCAGCTTAGCGGGGGTGGGGACTGAAGCTTTCTTT
>TRBD2|-|TRBV4-1|TRBJ2-1
CASSQGGLAVNEQFF
TGCGCCAGCAGCCAAGGAGGACTAGCAGTCAATGAGCAGTTCTTC
>TRBD2|-|TRBV5-1|TRBJ2-4
CAGSWSGGGKNIQYF
TGCGCCGGCAGCTGGAGCGGGGGAGGCAAAAACATTCAGTACTTC
>-|many|TRBV28|TRBJ2-5
CASSFGLGAYQETQYF
TGTGCCAGCAGTTTTGGGTTGGGTGCGTACCAAGAGACCCAGTACTTC